A selection of T cell receptor beta chains follows, all from one sample in a study of T-cell memory formation after mild COVID-19. TCRdb re-derived calls from the 5' RACE reads in MiXCR, one entry per CDR3 protein. The repertoire holds a few hundred thousand distinct CDR3 sequences, with 15% to 20% as singletons. The sample taken for sequencing was PBMCs or a T cell subset sorted from them (not recorded which). These receptors were taken from a man between 18 and 29 years old who had mild COVID-19 (a few samples of this study predate the infection). Cell type and time point are not known. CDR3s include the opening cysteine and the closing phenylalanine or tryptophan.

>TRBV3-1
CASSLGTRAGSEQFF
>TRBV6-6
CASSYGTSGGNEQFF
>TRBV2
CASSQQGHYTEAFF
>TRBV20-1
CSARDHQTGRGAFF
>TRBV12-3/TRBV12-4
CASKAVGGNEQFF
>TRBV20-1
CSARDSSTDTQYF
>TRBV6-2/TRBV6-3
CASSWIAGTQETQYF
>TRBV4-2
CASRNDGDPIQYF
>TRBV24-1
CATSDRRGNTEAFF
>TRBV5-5
CASSRPWKGQRSYEQYF
>TRBV20-1
CSATQWASQTMNTEAFF
>TRBV5-1
CASSFRQVTSMNTEAFF
>TRBV5-1
CASDSGGSDTQYF
>TRBV6-2/TRBV6-3
CASSYAVQEEAFF
>TRBV25-1
CASSASRDGGTEAFF
>TRBV7-3
CASSPSGVKQFF
>TRBV29-1
CSVEAGGDEQYF
>TRBV5-5
CASSLGPLYGYTF
>TRBV4-3
CASSPKAQGGYEQYF
>TRBV4-2
CASSQVEGTYNEQFF
>TRBV27
CASSPLEGSPYNEQFF
>TRBV7-2
CASSLGGRDSPLHF
>TRBV20-1
CSADMGDGPLHF
>TRBV19
CASISRPAGELFF
>TRBV12-3/TRBV12-4
CASSPTSGGVQETQYF
>TRBV5-4
CASSLNRDRGTANEKLFF
>TRBV9
CASSVDTGTSGGFTLAETQYF
>TRBV3-1
CASSRGEANTGELFF
>TRBV5-1
CASSDDRGFTDTQYF
>TRBV2
CASQQSNEQFF
>TRBV27
CASSFQAGEGYTF